These 17 T cell receptor beta chains were all obtained from the same sample, sequenced in a study of T cells after posttransplantation cyclophosphamide. TCRdb's table, derived via immunoSEQ multiplex PCR, lists solely in-frame clones and lacks some. The sample yields approximately 35,000 clones, without any singletons. Source material: PBMCs. These receptors were obtained from a girl between 10 and 17 years old in good health, CMV-negative, and a related stem cell transplant donor.

The chain is built from TRBV7-9 and TRBJ2-7, with TRBD1 matching 9 bases. The CDR3 has 14 residues. Trimming removed 6 bases from V and 0 bases from J; junction bases left unmatched: 3. CDR1 and CDR2 (germline): SEHNR, FQNEAQ (reference sequence). The DNA of the CDR3 is TGTGCCAGCAGGCTGGGACAGGGCTCCTACGAGCAGTACTTC. It specifies CASRLGQGSYEQYF.

Concerning this clone: At one end the junction does not follow the germline gene, possibly because of a read error. This rearrangement joins TRBV9 to TRBJ2-1; 9 bases match TRBD2. Germline V gene lookup returns CDR1 SGDLS and CDR2 YYNGEE. The CDR3 consists of 15 residues. The CDR3 spells CASSVTGSGRNEQLF. DNA for the CDR3: TGTGCCAGCAGCGTAACAGGGAGCGGGAGGAATGAGCAGCTCTTC.

In the case of this clone: Relative to the germline gene, one junction end is altered; a read error may explain this. The CDR3 loop reads CASSYRDTTYVQYF. Written as DNA, the CDR3 is TGTGCCAGCAGTTACCGGGACACCACCTACGTGCAGTACTTC. The V call is TRBV6-5, the J call TRBJ2-7, with D perhaps TRBD1 (6 bases). CDR3 size: 14 residues. Germline assignment: CDR1 MNHEY and CDR2 SVGAGI.

This clone has a count of ten or more. The chain has TRBV30 and TRBJ2-1; perhaps TRBD2 as D (6 bases). This CDR3 region has 13 residues. Trimming took off 3 bases at V and 7 bases at J, with 13 bases between the two ends. CDR1 GTSNPN and CDR2 SVGIG come from the germline V gene (reference sequence). The CDR3 nucleotides read TGTGCCTGGAGCCGGGAGTTAGGGAATGAGCAGTTCTTC. Translation gives CAWSRELGNEQFF. Combining the CDR3 with reference TRBV30 and TRBJ2-1 gives the whole variable domain SQTIHQWPATLVQPVGSPLSLECTVEGTSNPNLYWYRQAAGRGLQLLFYSVGIGQISSEVPQNLSASRPQDRQFILSSKKLLLSDSGFYLCAWSRELGNEQFFGPGTRLTVL.

The chain links TRBV6-1 to TRBJ2-5; TRBD2 might be the D (6 bases). Germline CDR1 reads MNHNS; CDR2 reads SASEGT. The length of the CDR3 is 15 residues. Trimming left V 3 bases short and J 2 bases short, with 13 bases between. CDR3 protein: CASSEEGGPQETQYF. CDR3 bases: TGTGCCAGCAGTGAGGAGGGCGGGCCGCAAGAGACCCAGTACTTC.

This clone showed up just a few times. This chain joins TRBV11-2 and TRBJ2-1; maybe TRBD1 (6 bases). The V and J ends lost 5 bases and 7 bases respectively, with 18 bases between them. The CDR3 spans 15 residues. In germline, CDR1 is SGHAT, CDR2 FQNNGV. The chain's CDR3 is CASSPLGGLRNEQFF. The DNA for the CDR3 is TGTGCCAGCAGCCCTTTAGGGGGTCTAAGGAATGAGCAGTTCTTC.

This clone was counted between two and nine times. V gene TRBV30 combines with J gene TRBJ2-3; no firm D call. Germline CDR1 reads GTSNPN; CDR2 reads SVGIG (reference sequence). The CDR3 runs to 12 residues. V lost 0 bases, J lost 3 bases, and 4 bases lay in between. CDR3 loop: CAWSVGTDTQYF. The CDR3, as DNA: TGTGCCTGGAGTGTCGGGACAGATACGCAGTATTTT.

This clone was recorded at least ten times. The chain has TRBV11-2 and TRBJ2-1; possibly TRBD1 for D (6 bases). The CDR3 covers 16 residues. Germline V CDR1 and CDR2: SGHAT, FQNNGV. V was cut by 3 bases and J by 3 bases, with 15 bases left in between. The CDR3 nucleotides read TGTGCCAGCAGCTTTTATGTAGGACAGAGCTACAATGAGCAGTTCTTC. It is translated as CASSFYVGQSYNEQFF.

This clone occurred many times. The same CDR3 arises from other DNA sequences in this sample as well. The gene calls are TRBV30 and TRBJ2-1; TRBD2 matches at 8 bases. The CDR3 extends over 13 amino acids. Looked up from germline, CDR1 is GTSNPN and CDR2 is SVGIG (reference sequence). V dropped 5 bases and J dropped 5; count of bases not matched to a gene: 5. Written as DNA, the CDR3 is TGTGCCTGGGGTAGCGGGGTTAACAATGAGCAGTTCTTC. Encoded protein: CAWGSGVNNEQFF.

The table lists this clone with many counts. V is TRBV6-5 and J is TRBJ2-1; 8 nucleotides line up with TRBD2. The germline V gene has CDR1 MNHEY and CDR2 SVGAGI. CDR3 length: 14 amino acids. V lost 6 bases and J lost 12; bases outside the gene matches: 13. DNA of the CDR3: TGTGCCAGCAGCAACGTCTTAGCGGGGATGGCGCAGTTCTTC. Translation: CASSNVLAGMAQFF.

This clone was detected only a few times. Here the CDR3 DNA reads TGTGCCTCCTCGACAGGGTACCAAGAGACCCAGTACTTC. This codes for CASSTGYQETQYF. The rearrangement uses TRBV30 and TRBJ2-5, with 7 bases aligning to TRBD1. With 7 bases clipped from V and 0 bases from J, the junction kept 5 bases outside the gene matches. The CDR3 has 13 residues. Germline-derived CDR1 and CDR2 are GTSNPN and SVGIG (reference sequence).

This clone was observed a handful of times. J is TRBJ2-5 and V is TRBV27; D unresolved. There are 13 residues in the CDR3. Germline assignment: CDR1 MNHEY and CDR2 SMNVEV (reference sequence). V lost 1 base and J lost 5, with 8 bases in between. CDR3 in amino acids: CASSLLALETQYF. CDR3 bases: TGTGCCAGCAGTTTATTAGCCTTGGAGACCCAGTACTTC.

This clone has at least ten counts. The chain joins TRBV9 to TRBJ1-6, with a tentative D call TRBD1 (6 bases). The CDR3 extends over 16 amino acids. The germline V gene encodes CDR1 SGDLS and CDR2 YYNGEE. Trimming stripped 3 bases from V and 0 bases from J, with 10 bases between. In DNA, the CDR3 is TGTGCCAGCAGCGACAGGGCTCCCTCCTATAATTCACCCCTCCACTTT. Translation gives CASSDRAPSYNSPLHF.

The sample holds many counts of this clone. For the CDR3, the DNA is TGTGCCAGCTCACCAGGTAGCTCAGAGACCCAGTACTTC. Translating gives CASSPGSSETQYF. This sequence joins TRBV18 and TRBJ2-5; D not certain. CDR1 is KGHSH and CDR2 is LQKENI in the germline V gene. There are 13 residues in the CDR3. V was shortened by 2 bases and J by 4 bases, with 8 bases between the two germline ends.

In its sample, this clone was seen many times. This chain joins TRBV6-1 and TRBJ1-5, with unresolved D. There are 15 residues in the CDR3. V was cut by 0 bases and J by 3 bases, with 9 bases left in between. The germline gives CDR1 MNHNS, CDR2 SASEGT. The chain's CDR3 is CASSEAGGINQPQHF. DNA of the CDR3: TGTGCCAGCAGTGAAGCTGGCGGGATCAATCAGCCCCAGCATTTT.

This clone appeared many times. The J gene is TRBJ1-1, the V gene TRBV30, with TRBD1 matching over 8 bases. V shed 3 bases, J shed 1 base, and the junction held 4 bases outside the gene matches. The germline V gene has CDR1 GTSNPN and CDR2 SVGIG (reference sequence). The CDR3 totals 14 residues. CDR3 loop: CAWRGQDGNTEAFF. For the CDR3, the DNA is TGTGCCTGGAGGGGACAGGATGGGAACACTGAAGCTTTCTTT.

The chain recombines TRBV7-9 with TRBJ2-5; D possibly corresponds to TRBD1 (5 bases). The CDR3 has 14 amino acids. The germline V and J ends were trimmed by 2 bases and 1 base, with 8 bases remaining between them. Germline CDR1 is SEHNR and CDR2 is FQNEAQ (reference sequence). CDR3 in DNA: TGTGCCAGCAGCTTAACTCAGGGCCAAGAGACCCAGTACTTC. It encodes CASSLTQGQETQYF.